This entry lists 25 T cell receptor beta chains sequenced from one sample in a study of blood T cell repertoires in COVID-19. Assay: immunoSEQ multiplex PCR; the TCRdb copy retains only in-frame clones and omits some. Among under 250,000 clones listed, 84% were seen once. Sequencing was done on a sample of peripheral blood. The receptors were sampled from a woman in her sixties or seventies with acute or convalescent COVID-19.

J is TRBJ2-1 and V is TRBV9, with TRBD2 matching over 9 bases. CDR1 and CDR2 (germline): SGDLS, YYNGEE. This CDR3 region has 16 residues. V shed 0 bases and J 8 bases; nucleotides not matched to a gene: 9. CDR3 bases: TGTGCCAGCAGCGTAGAATTAGCTAGCGGGGCATATGAGCAGTTCTTC. Encoded protein: CASSVELASGAYEQFF.

The chain employs TRBV5-6 and TRBJ2-7; TRBD1 might be the D (6 bases). V was shortened by 5 bases and J by 7 bases, with 19 bases between the two germline ends. This CDR3 contains 14 residues. The V gene's germline CDR1 is SGHDT and CDR2 YYEEEE. Here the CDR3 reads CASRLRGISGEQYF. CDR3 nucleotide sequence: TGTGCCAGCAGGTTGAGGGGGATTTCGGGAGAGCAGTACTTC.

The chain has TRBV5-5 and TRBJ1-6, with TRBD1 matching over 8 bases. The V gene end was trimmed by 3 bases and the J gene end by 9 bases; junction bases not matched to a gene: 8. The CDR3 length is 15 residues. Germline CDR1 is SGHKS and CDR2 is YYEKEE (reference sequence). CDR3 bases: TGTGCCAGCAGCTCCGCCGGGACAGGTGGTTCACCCCTCCACTTT. Protein product: CASSSAGTGGSPLHF.

This clone has a handful of counts. This rearrangement joins TRBV7-2 to TRBJ2-2; D is perhaps TRBD2 (5 bases). Germline CDR1 reads SGHTA; CDR2 reads FQGNSA. The CDR3 consists of 15 residues. Trimming removed 5 bases at V and 7 bases at J, with 17 bases between. The CDR3 DNA reads as TGTGCCAGCAGCCCCTCGGGGTACGCGCTCGGGGAGCTGTTTTTT. Translation: CASSPSGYALGELFF.

The V gene is TRBV5-1, the J gene TRBJ1-1; D may be TRBD1 (6 bases). Per germline, CDR1 SGHRS and CDR2 YFSETQ. The ends were cut back, 0 bases at V and 2 bases at J, with 11 bases in the middle. CDR3 size: 15 residues. The CDR3 DNA reads as TGCGCCAGCAGCTTGGAAGGGGGGGTCAACACTGAAGCTTTCTTT. Translated: CASSLEGGVNTEAFF.

The chain carries TRBV4-1 and TRBJ2-7; 8 bases map to TRBD1. J gave up 2 bases and V 4 bases, and 7 bases lay outside the gene matches. The V gene's germline CDR1 is MGHRA and CDR2 YSYEKL. CDR3 size: 15 residues. The CDR3 reads CASSLSRDRPYEQYF. CDR3 in DNA: TGCGCCAGCAGCCTATCCCGGGACAGGCCCTACGAGCAGTACTTC.

This clone was observed a single time. The V gene is TRBV13, the J gene TRBJ1-1; the match to TRBD1 covers 8 bases. V shed 4 bases and J 5 bases; nucleotides not matched to a gene: 6. CDR3 size: 14 residues. CDR1 PRHDT and CDR2 FYEKMQ come from the germline V gene (reference sequence). The CDR3 region has the DNA TGTGCCAGCAGCTCGAGACAGGGGAGGACTGAAGCTTTCTTT. It yields the protein CASSSRQGRTEAFF.

The V call is TRBV14, the J call TRBJ2-3; D call uncertain. This CDR3 is 11 amino acids long. CDR1 is SGHDN and CDR2 is FVKESK in the germline V gene. Trimming shortened V by 5 bases and J by 5 bases, and 5 bases separated the two germline ends. The CDR3 sequence is CASSRRDTQYF. Written as DNA, the CDR3 is TGTGCCAGCAGCAGGAGAGATACGCAGTATTTT. The entire variable domain, with the rest obtained from reference TRBV14 and TRBJ2-3, is as follows: EAGVTQFPSHSVIEKGQTVTLRCDPISGHDNLYWYRRVMGKEIKFLLHFVKESKQDESGMPNNRFLAERTGGTYSTLKVQPAELEDSGVYFCASSRRDTQYFGPGTRLTVL.

This clone was seen once. One end of the junction does not line up with germline, which may come from a read error. The genes are TRBV2 and TRBJ1-2; no reliable D call. There are 12 residues in the CDR3. The germline CDR1 and CDR2 sequences are SNHLY and FYNNEI. The CDR3 nucleotides read TGTGCCGGCAGCGAAAGGTCGGGTGGCTACACCTTC. Protein: CAGSERSGGYTF.

V gene TRBV7-9 combines with J gene TRBJ1-1, with TRBD1 as a possible D gene (5 bases). Trimming took 0 bases from V and 1 from J, leaving 18 bases between them. The CDR3 sequence is 18 residues long. Per germline, CDR1 SEHNR and CDR2 FQNEAQ (reference sequence). This CDR3 is CASSLALSGRERNTEAFF. The DNA for the CDR3 is TGTGCCAGCAGCTTAGCGCTCTCGGGGCGGGAGAGGAACACTGAAGCTTTCTTT.

The rearrangement links TRBV12-3 or TRBV12-4 to TRBJ1-1; weak D call: TRBD1 (5 bases). V dropped 6 bases and J dropped 9 bases, with 14 bases sitting between them. The CDR3 runs 12 residues. CDR3 amino acids: CASSTYGAKAFF. Written as DNA, the CDR3 is TGTGCCAGCAGCACGTATGGGGCAAAAGCTTTCTTT.

The V call is TRBV30, the J call TRBJ2-1; TRBD2 matches at 13 bases. This CDR3 has 15 amino acids. CDR1 and CDR2 from the germline V gene are GTSNPN and SVGIG (reference sequence). Losses at the gene ends were 5 bases for V and 5 bases for J; bases not matched to a gene: 6. The CDR3, as DNA: TGTGCCTGGGGACTAGCGGGGGCTAACCACAATGAGCAGTTCTTC. Protein: CAWGLAGANHNEQFF. Supplemented by reference TRBV30 and TRBJ2-1, the full variable domain reads SQTIHQWPATLVQPVGSPLSLECTVEGTSNPNLYWYRQAAGRGLQLLFYSVGIGQISSEVPQNLSASRPQDRQFILSSKKLLLSDSGFYLCAWGLAGANHNEQFFGPGTRLTVL.

The chain recombines TRBV30 with TRBJ1-1; no clear D gene. The CDR3 consists of 12 residues. Trimming took off 6 bases at V and 5 bases at J, with 13 bases between the two ends. In germline, CDR1 is GTSNPN, CDR2 SVGIG (reference sequence). In nucleotides, the CDR3 is TGTGCCTGCGCCTTCCCGAGGACTGAAGCTTTCTTT. This translates into CACAFPRTEAFF.

In DNA, the CDR3 is TGTGCCAGTAGTATATCGACAGACAATGAGCAGTTCTTC. This sequence encodes CASSISTDNEQFF. The V call is TRBV19, the J call TRBJ2-1; D perhaps matches TRBD1 (5 bases). CDR1 LNHDA and CDR2 SQIVND come from the germline V gene (reference sequence). The V end was cut by 2 bases, the J end by 5 bases, with 7 bases between. The CDR3 extends over 13 amino acids.

This chain connects TRBV2 to TRBJ1-1; 8 bases map to TRBD1. The V gene end was trimmed by 6 bases and the J gene end by 7 bases; junction bases not matched to a gene: 7. The CDR3 covers 13 residues. Germline V CDR1 and CDR2: SNHLY, FYNNEI. CDR3 bases: TGTGCCAGCAGGCGACAGGGGCAGGGTGAAGCTTTCTTT. Translating gives CASRRQGQGEAFF. Together with reference TRBV2 and TRBJ1-1, the CDR3 gives the full variable domain: EPEVTQTPSHQVTQMGQEVILRCVPISNHLYFYWYRQILGQKVEFLVSFYNNEISEKSEIFDDQFSVERPDGSNFTLKIRSTKLEDSAMYFCASRRQGQGEAFFGQGTRLTVV.

The gene calls are TRBV18 and TRBJ1-1; D call uncertain. Germline V gives CDR1 KGHSH, CDR2 LQKENI. The length of the CDR3 is 15 residues. The V end lost 3 bases, the J end lost 0 bases, and 11 bases lay between the germline ends. CDR3 loop: CASSPQASMNTEAFF. CDR3 DNA sequence: TGTGCCAGCTCACCCCAGGCCAGTATGAACACTGAAGCTTTCTTT.

The chain carries TRBV28 and TRBJ1-2; 7 nucleotides agree with TRBD1. This CDR3 comprises 14 residues. Germline V lookup: CDR1 MDHEN, CDR2 SYDVKM. With 7 bases clipped from V and 6 bases from J, the junction kept 11 bases outside the gene matches. The CDR3 is CASIPQGRVDGYTF. Written as DNA, the CDR3 is TGTGCCAGCATACCACAGGGGCGGGTAGATGGCTACACCTTC.

The chain recombines TRBV4-2 with TRBJ2-3; TRBD2 is a possible D gene (5 bases). V was trimmed by 1 base and J by 0 bases, leaving 8 bases between them. The CDR3 has 15 amino acids. Germline V gene lookup returns CDR1 LGHNA and CDR2 YNFKEQ. CDR3 DNA: TGTGCCAGCAGCCAAGCAGAGCGGAGCACAGATACGCAGTATTTT. Encoded protein: CASSQAERSTDTQYF.

The rearrangement uses TRBV19 and TRBJ1-2; no definite D call. The CDR3 runs 13 residues. Germline V gene lookup returns CDR1 LNHDA and CDR2 SQIVND (reference sequence). Trimming left V 5 bases short and J 8 bases short, with 15 bases between. This CDR3 reads CASSPPRGYGYTF. The DNA of the CDR3 is TGTGCCAGTAGTCCGCCGCGCGGGTACGGCTACACCTTC.

V usage is TRBV7-6 and J usage is TRBJ2-4; maybe TRBD2 (6 bases). Germline V lookup: CDR1 SGHVS, CDR2 FNYEAQ. The V gene lost 5 bases and the J gene lost 1 base, with 12 bases spanning the gap. This CDR3 is built from 15 residues. CDR3 coding DNA: TGTGCCAGCAGCCCCGGGAGAGGGGCCAAAAACATTCAGTACTTC. Translated: CASSPGRGAKNIQYF. Based on the CDR3 plus reference TRBV7-6 and TRBJ2-4, the full variable domain is GAGVSQSPRYKVTKRGQDVALRCDPISGHVSLYWYRQALGQGPEFLTYFNYEAQQDKSGLPNDRFSAERPEGSISTLTIQRTEQRDSAMYRCASSPGRGAKNIQYFGAGTRLSVL.

The CDR3: CASSSWTSGGPKETQYF. CDR3 nucleotide sequence: TGTGCCAGCAGTTCCTGGACTAGCGGGGGGCCGAAAGAGACCCAGTACTTC. The chain uses TRBV28 and TRBJ2-5, with 14 nucleotides matching TRBD2. The CDR3 length is 17 residues. The germline V gene has CDR1 MDHEN and CDR2 SYDVKM. The junction had 7 bases not matched to a gene; V was cut back by 4 bases and J by 3 bases.

In this sample, this clone turned up many times. The chain carries TRBV5-6 and TRBJ1-2; D is ambiguous. This CDR3 is built from 11 residues. The germline V gene encodes CDR1 SGHDT and CDR2 YYEEEE. Trimming cost V 2 bases and J 10 bases, with 9 bases left between them. CDR3 coding DNA: TGTGCCAGCAGCTTTTACCGGTTCTACACCTTC. Its protein product is CASSFYRFYTF.

This clone is a singleton in its sample. The chain is built from TRBV4-3 and TRBJ1-2; weak D call: TRBD1 (6 bases). The CDR3 runs 15 residues. V was pared by 0 bases and J by 7 bases, with 15 bases between. Germline-derived CDR1 and CDR2 are LGHNA and YSLEER. The CDR3 region is CASSQDPQGFFGYTF. CDR3 coding DNA: TGCGCCAGCAGCCAAGATCCTCAGGGGTTCTTTGGCTACACCTTC.

This clone has a single count. The rearrangement uses TRBV5-4 and TRBJ1-6, with D perhaps matching TRBD1 (6 bases). V shed 4 bases and J shed 4 bases, with 15 bases lying between them. CDR1 is SGHNT and CDR2 is YYREEE in the germline V gene (reference sequence). The CDR3 loop spans 16 amino acids. CDR3 DNA sequence: TGTGCCAGCAGCCCCGATACTACAGGGTATAATTCACCCCTCCACTTT. This codes for CASSPDTTGYNSPLHF.

This clone was recorded once. The V and J genes are TRBV28 and TRBJ1-6; TRBD1 might be the D (6 bases). The CDR3 sequence is 14 residues long. CDR1 is MDHEN, CDR2 SYDVKM, per germline. V lost 6 bases and J 6 bases, leaving 12 bases between the germline ends. CDR3 region: CASRTGHTNSPLHF. In nucleotides, the CDR3 is TGTGCCAGCAGGACGGGACACACTAATTCACCCCTCCACTTT.